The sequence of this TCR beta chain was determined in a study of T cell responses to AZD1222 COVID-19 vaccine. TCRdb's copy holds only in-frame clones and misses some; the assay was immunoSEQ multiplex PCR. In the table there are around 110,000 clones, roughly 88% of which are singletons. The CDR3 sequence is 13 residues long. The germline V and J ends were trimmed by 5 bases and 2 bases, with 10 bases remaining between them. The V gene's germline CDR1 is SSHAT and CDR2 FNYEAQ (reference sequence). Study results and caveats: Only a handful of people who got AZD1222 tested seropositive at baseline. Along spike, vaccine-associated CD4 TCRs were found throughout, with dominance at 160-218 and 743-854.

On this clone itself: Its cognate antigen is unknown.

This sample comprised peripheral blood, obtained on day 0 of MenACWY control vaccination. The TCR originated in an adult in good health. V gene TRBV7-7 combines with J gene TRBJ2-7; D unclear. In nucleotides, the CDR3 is TGTGCCAGCAGCGTTAAGGGCCCCTACGAGCAGTACTTC. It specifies CASSVKGPYEQYF.